Listed below are T cell receptor beta chains from one sample, sequenced in a study of vaccination effects on CD4 cells after COVID-19. Profiling relied on immunoSEQ multiplex PCR, and the TCRdb table lists in-frame clones only, not all of them. The sample consists of about 61,000 clones, around four fifths of them appearing once. For these TCRs, the target antigens are not known. The material was CD4+ T cells from PBMCs cultured with HCoV-229E spike peptides, obtained after COVID-19 vaccination. The receptors stem from a human donor who received a COVID-19 vaccine. Both conserved end residues are part of each CDR3. The order of the fields is CDR3 DNA, CDR3 protein, D gene, clone size, J gene, V gene. The D gene is left open where the match is weak. Clone size appears in some rows only: once, few, many, or a class for an expanded clone.

TGCGCCAGCAGCCCGGACGGGGGTCAGGATAATTCACCCCTCCACTTT CASSPDGGQDNSPLHF NA NA TRBJ1-6 TRBV5-1
TGTGCCAGCTCACCATTCGAGGTTGGAGATACGCAGTATTTT CASSPFEVGDTQYF NA NA TRBJ2-3 TRBV18
TGCGCCAGCAGCTTGGTTCCGGGCGACACTGAAGCTTTCTTT CASSLVPGDTEAFF NA few TRBJ1-1 TRBV5-1
TGTGCCAGCAGTGCGGCTAGCGGGATGACCGGGGAGCTGTTTTTT CASSAASGMTGELFF TRBD2 NA TRBJ2-2 TRBV2
TGCGCCAGCAGTGGACTAGCGGGAGGGTCCGGGGAGCTGTTTTTT CASSGLAGGSGELFF TRBD2 once TRBJ2-2 TRBV10-2
TGTGCCAGCAGGCGGGACAGCTCCTATGGCTACACCTTC CASRRDSSYGYTF TRBD1 NA TRBJ1-2 TRBV27
TGTGCCATCAGGAACCCAATGAGCACAGATACGCAGTATTTT CAIRNPMSTDTQYF NA NA TRBJ2-3 TRBV10-3
TGTGCCAGCAGTACGAACAGGAAACCGAACACTGAAGCTTTCTTT CASSTNRKPNTEAFF NA NA TRBJ1-1 TRBV27
TGCGCCAGCAGCTTGACGACCGGGAGCAATGAGCAGTTCTTC CASSLTTGSNEQFF NA NA TRBJ2-1 TRBV5-1
TGTGCCAGCAGCTTGGGAGGGGCCTCGCGGACGCCCCAGCATTTT CASSLGGASRTPQHF NA NA TRBJ1-5 TRBV5-6
TGTGCCAGCAGCTCACTAGCGGGGATACGCACAGATACGCAGTATTTT CASSSLAGIRTDTQYF TRBD2 NA TRBJ2-3 TRBV6-2/TRBV6-3
TGTGCCTGGAGTGAAACGTTCTGGGACAGCAGCTCCTACAATGAGCAGTTCTTC CAWSETFWDSSSYNEQFF TRBD1 NA TRBJ2-1 TRBV30
TGTGCCAGCAGCCTTACAGGGGATCAGCCCCAGCATTTT CASSLTGDQPQHF TRBD1 NA TRBJ1-5 TRBV11-1
TGTGCCAGCAGCCTGGGACAGAACACCGGGGAGCTGTTTTTT CASSLGQNTGELFF NA NA TRBJ2-2 TRBV4-2
TGCGCCAGCAGTGAGAGTCGGCAGGGGGGAGGCTACACCTTC CASSESRQGGGYTF TRBD1 NA TRBJ1-2 TRBV10-1
TGTGCCAGCAGACAGGACAGAGGAAGGACTGAAGCTTTCTTT CASRQDRGRTEAFF NA NA TRBJ1-1 TRBV2
TGCGCCAGCAGCGTCAATGAGGGGCACGACACAGATACGCAGTATTTT CASSVNEGHDTDTQYF NA NA TRBJ2-3 TRBV5-1
TGTGCCAGCTCACCACGGGGGCAGAACACTGAAGCTTTCTTT CASSPRGQNTEAFF NA NA TRBJ1-1 TRBV18
TGTGCCACCAGTGAGGACGGCGCTAACTATGGCTACACCTTC CATSEDGANYGYTF NA NA TRBJ1-2 TRBV24-1
TGTGCCAGCAGCTTAGGACAGGGCTATGGCTACACCTTC CASSLGQGYGYTF TRBD1 NA TRBJ1-2 TRBV7-9
TGTGCCAGCAGCCCCGGGTGGGGCAGGGTAAATGAAAAACTGTTTTTT CASSPGWGRVNEKLFF NA NA TRBJ1-4 TRBV7-9
TGTGCCAGCAGCCGAGGAGCCCCGGGCGCTTTCTTT CASSRGAPGAFF NA NA TRBJ1-1 TRBV5-6
TGTGCCAGCAGTTACGAAGCGGGCGGCGGAAAGTACTTC CASSYEAGGGKYF NA NA TRBJ2-5 TRBV6-5
TGTGCCAGCAGCTTACTTCTGGGCCTAAATTCACCCCTCCACTTT CASSLLLGLNSPLHF NA NA TRBJ1-6 TRBV11-2
TGTGCCAGCAGTTCCAGGAACCCGAGCTCCTACAATGAGCAGTTCTTC CASSSRNPSSYNEQFF NA once TRBJ2-1 TRBV6-2/TRBV6-3
TGTGCCAGCAGCGTGACAGGGAGTCATGGCTACACCTTC CASSVTGSHGYTF TRBD1 few TRBJ1-2 TRBV6-5
TGCGCCAGCAGTGACGGGGCAGGGGGCACAGATACGCAGTATTTT CASSDGAGGTDTQYF NA NA TRBJ2-3 TRBV10-1
TGTGCCAGCAGCCCGACTCGGGGACAGTACAATGAGCAGTTCTTC CASSPTRGQYNEQFF TRBD1 NA TRBJ2-1 TRBV7-3
TGTGCCAGCATTGGACGGGACGGTTTTACCCATGAGCAGTTCTTC CASIGRDGFTHEQFF NA NA TRBJ2-1 TRBV2
TGTGCCAGCAGCTTATTGGATGGCTACACCTTC CASSLLDGYTF NA NA TRBJ1-2 TRBV7-9
TGTGCCAGCGGGGTAGAGACCCAGTACTTC CASGVETQYF NA NA TRBJ2-5 TRBV3-1/TRBV3-2
TGTGCCAGCAGCCACTTTTCTAGCGGGGGTCTCTACAATGAGCAGTTCTTC CASSHFSSGGLYNEQFF TRBD2 NA TRBJ2-1 TRBV4-2
TGTGCCAGCAGTGATCAGGATGGGTACGATACGCAGTATTTT CASSDQDGYDTQYF NA once TRBJ2-3 TRBV2
TGTGCCAGCAGCACACAGGGACTTGAAGCTTTCTTT CASSTQGLEAFF NA NA TRBJ1-1 TRBV11-2
TGTGCCAGTAGTATTAGGGGAGGTGAGCAGTTCTTC CASSIRGGEQFF NA NA TRBJ2-1 TRBV19
TGCGCCAGCAGCTTGGTGGTGACCTCCTATAATTCACCCCTCCACTTT CASSLVVTSYNSPLHF NA NA TRBJ1-6 TRBV5-1
TGTGCCAGCAGCCGCGCCGCCGACCGAGTCCGAGCGGACACTGAAGCTTTCTTT CASSRAADRVRADTEAFF NA NA TRBJ1-1 TRBV6-2/TRBV6-3
TGTGCCAGCACCCGCGGGAACCCCCACTATGGCTACACCTTC CASTRGNPHYGYTF NA few TRBJ1-2 TRBV6-5
TGTGCCAGCAGTTACGGGCACAGGGACCGAAACATTCAGTACTTC CASSYGHRDRNIQYF NA once TRBJ2-4 TRBV6-2/TRBV6-3
TGTGCCAGCAGCTTCTTTTTATTGTCCGGTCGGGGGAACATTCAGTACTTC CASSFFLLSGRGNIQYF NA NA TRBJ2-4 TRBV5-6
TGTGCTAGTGGTAGAAGCGGGGGGGATGAGCAGTTCTTC CASGRSGGDEQFF TRBD2 few TRBJ2-1 TRBV12-5